This TCR beta chain appears in the sequencing data of a study of cytomegalovirus exposure and HLA in healthy donors. Findings and limits, study-wide: Presence/absence analyses rested on an assumption that sequencing depth was roughly uniform across donors.

In the PCR, 60 Vbeta and 13 Jbeta primers were used. The method was immunoSEQ multiplex PCR; TCRdb's version includes in-frame clones alone and lacks a portion of them. Of 120,000 or so clones in the sample, 75% are singletons; the top ten hold just under 3%. Trimming removed 0 bases at V and 1 base at J, with 10 bases between. The CDR3 runs to 15 residues. Germline CDR1 SGHTS, CDR2 YDEGEE. About this clone: The target antigen is unknown.

The gene calls are TRBV5-8 and TRBJ1-2; TRBD1 might be the D (5 bases). Sequenced material: PBMCs. This clonotype was sampled from a woman aged 40 to 50 in good health and CMV-seropositive. CDR3 sequence reads: CASSLAVRDNYGYTF. The CDR3, as DNA: TGTGCCAGCAGCTTGGCGGTCAGGGATAACTATGGCTACACCTTC.